This TCR beta chain was found in a study of T cells in Graves' hyperthyroidism and ophthalmopathy. Regions amplified from RNA transcripts were the TCR beta CDR3 regions. TCR CDR3 underwent first-round RT-PCR with the HTBI primer set. TCRdb recomputed calls from the multiplex PCR reads with MiXCR, one row per CDR3 protein. Of a few hundred thousand distinct CDR3 sequences listed, around 15% are singletons. There are 14 residues in the CDR3. Germline CDR1 is MNHNS and CDR2 is SASEGT. This clonotype was counted between two and nine times. The junction differs from germline at one of its ends, possibly a read error.

Input material: blood. This chain uses TRBV6-1 with TRBJ1-6; D call uncertain. This sequence was found in a woman aged 25 to 45 with Graves' ophthalmopathy. The CDR3 reads CASGEAVPRAPLHF. The CDR3 nucleotides read TGTGCCAGCGGTGAAGCGGTCCCTCGGGCACCCCTCCACTTT.